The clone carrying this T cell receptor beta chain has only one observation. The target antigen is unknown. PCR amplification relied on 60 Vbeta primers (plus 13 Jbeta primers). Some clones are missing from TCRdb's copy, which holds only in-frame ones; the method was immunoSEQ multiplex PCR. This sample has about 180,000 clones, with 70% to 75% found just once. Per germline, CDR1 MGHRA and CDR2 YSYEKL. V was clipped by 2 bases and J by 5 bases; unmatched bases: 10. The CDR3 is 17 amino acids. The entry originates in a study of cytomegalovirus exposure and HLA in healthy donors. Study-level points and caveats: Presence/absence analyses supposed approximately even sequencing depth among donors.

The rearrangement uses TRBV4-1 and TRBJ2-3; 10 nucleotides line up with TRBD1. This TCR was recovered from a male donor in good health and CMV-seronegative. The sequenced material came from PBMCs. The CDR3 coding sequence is TGCGCCAGCAGCCAAACGACAGGGGGCAGGTTTGGAGATACGCAGTATTTT. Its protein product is CASSQTTGGRFGDTQYF.